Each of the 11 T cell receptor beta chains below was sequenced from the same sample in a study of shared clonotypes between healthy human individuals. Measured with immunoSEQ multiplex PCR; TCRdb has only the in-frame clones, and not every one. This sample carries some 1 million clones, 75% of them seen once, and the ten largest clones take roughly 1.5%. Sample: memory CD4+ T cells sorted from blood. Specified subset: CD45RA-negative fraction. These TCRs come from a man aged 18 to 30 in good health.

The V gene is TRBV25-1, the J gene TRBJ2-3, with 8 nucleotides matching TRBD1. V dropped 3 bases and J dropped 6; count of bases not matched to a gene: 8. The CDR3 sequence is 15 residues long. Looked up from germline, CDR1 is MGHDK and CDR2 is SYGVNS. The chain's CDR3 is CASSDPRGQYDTQYF. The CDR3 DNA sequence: TGTGCCAGCAGTGACCCCAGGGGGCAGTATGATACGCAGTATTTT.

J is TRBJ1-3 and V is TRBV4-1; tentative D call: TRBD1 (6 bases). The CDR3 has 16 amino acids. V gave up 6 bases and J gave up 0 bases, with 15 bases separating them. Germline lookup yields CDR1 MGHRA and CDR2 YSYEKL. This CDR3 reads CASSSSRGVSGNTIYF. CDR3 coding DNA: TGCGCCAGCAGTTCTAGTAGGGGGGTCTCTGGAAACACCATATATTTT.

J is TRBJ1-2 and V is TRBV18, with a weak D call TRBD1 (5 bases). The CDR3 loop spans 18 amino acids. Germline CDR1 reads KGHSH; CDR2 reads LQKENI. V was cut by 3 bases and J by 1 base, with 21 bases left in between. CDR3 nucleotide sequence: TGTGCCAGCTCACCTCTACCCGGGACCGAATCCAATAACTATGGCTACACCTTC. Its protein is CASSPLPGTESNNYGYTF.

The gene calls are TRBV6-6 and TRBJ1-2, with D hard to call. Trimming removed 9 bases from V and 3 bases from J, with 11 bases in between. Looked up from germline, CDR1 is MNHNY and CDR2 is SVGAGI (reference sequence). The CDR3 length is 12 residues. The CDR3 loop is CASNNRDYGYTF. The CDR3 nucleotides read TGTGCCAGTAACAATCGGGACTATGGCTACACCTTC.

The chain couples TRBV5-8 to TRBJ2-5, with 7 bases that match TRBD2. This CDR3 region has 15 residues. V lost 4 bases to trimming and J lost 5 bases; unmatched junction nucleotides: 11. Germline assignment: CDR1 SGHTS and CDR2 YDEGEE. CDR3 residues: CASSPGGRSAETQYF. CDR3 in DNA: TGTGCCAGCAGCCCCGGGGGGAGGTCCGCGGAGACCCAGTACTTC.

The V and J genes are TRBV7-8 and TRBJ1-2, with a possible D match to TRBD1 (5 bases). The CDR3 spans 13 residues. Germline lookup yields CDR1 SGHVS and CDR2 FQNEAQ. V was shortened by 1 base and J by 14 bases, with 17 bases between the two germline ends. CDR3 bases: TGTGCCAGCAGCTTAGAGAGACAGTCCCTAGGGACCTTC. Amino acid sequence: CASSLERQSLGTF. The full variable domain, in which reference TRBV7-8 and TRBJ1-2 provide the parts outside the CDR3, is GAGVSQSPRYKVAKRGQDVALRCDPISGHVSLFWYQQALGQGPEFLTYFQNEAQLDKSGLPSDRFFAERPEGSVSTLKIQRTQQEDSAVYLCASSLERQSLGTFGSGTRLTVV.

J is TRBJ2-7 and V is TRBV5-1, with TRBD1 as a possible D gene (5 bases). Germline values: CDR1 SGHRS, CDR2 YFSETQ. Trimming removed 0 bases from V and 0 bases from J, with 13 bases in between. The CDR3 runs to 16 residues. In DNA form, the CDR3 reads TGCGCCAGCAGCTTGGGGACAACAGGAATCTCCTACGAGCAGTACTTC. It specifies CASSLGTTGISYEQYF.

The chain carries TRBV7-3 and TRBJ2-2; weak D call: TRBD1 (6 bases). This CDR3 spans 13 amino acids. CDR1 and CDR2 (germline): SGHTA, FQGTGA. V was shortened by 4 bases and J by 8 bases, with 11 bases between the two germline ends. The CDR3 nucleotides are TGTGCCAGCAGCTCACAGGGTGGAGGGGAGCTGTTTTTT. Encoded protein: CASSSQGGGELFF.

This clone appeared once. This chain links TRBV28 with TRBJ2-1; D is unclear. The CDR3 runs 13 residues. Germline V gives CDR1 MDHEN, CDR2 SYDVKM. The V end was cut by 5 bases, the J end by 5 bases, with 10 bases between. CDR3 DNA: TGTGCCAGCAGTCCACGGGCCGACAATGAGCAGTTCTTC. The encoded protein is CASSPRADNEQFF.

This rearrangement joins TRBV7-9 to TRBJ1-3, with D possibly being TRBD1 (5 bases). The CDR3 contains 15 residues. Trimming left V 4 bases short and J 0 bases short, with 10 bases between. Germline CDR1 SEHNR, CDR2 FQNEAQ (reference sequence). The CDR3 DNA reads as TGTGCCAGCAGCTACGGACAAAGCTCTGGAAACACCATATATTTT. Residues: CASSYGQSSGNTIYF.

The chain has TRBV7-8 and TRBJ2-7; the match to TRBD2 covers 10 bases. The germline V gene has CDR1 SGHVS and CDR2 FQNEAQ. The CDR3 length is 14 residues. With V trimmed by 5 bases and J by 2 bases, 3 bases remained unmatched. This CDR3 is CASSGSGRPYEQYF. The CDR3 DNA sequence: TGTGCCAGCAGCGGTAGCGGGAGGCCCTACGAGCAGTACTTC.